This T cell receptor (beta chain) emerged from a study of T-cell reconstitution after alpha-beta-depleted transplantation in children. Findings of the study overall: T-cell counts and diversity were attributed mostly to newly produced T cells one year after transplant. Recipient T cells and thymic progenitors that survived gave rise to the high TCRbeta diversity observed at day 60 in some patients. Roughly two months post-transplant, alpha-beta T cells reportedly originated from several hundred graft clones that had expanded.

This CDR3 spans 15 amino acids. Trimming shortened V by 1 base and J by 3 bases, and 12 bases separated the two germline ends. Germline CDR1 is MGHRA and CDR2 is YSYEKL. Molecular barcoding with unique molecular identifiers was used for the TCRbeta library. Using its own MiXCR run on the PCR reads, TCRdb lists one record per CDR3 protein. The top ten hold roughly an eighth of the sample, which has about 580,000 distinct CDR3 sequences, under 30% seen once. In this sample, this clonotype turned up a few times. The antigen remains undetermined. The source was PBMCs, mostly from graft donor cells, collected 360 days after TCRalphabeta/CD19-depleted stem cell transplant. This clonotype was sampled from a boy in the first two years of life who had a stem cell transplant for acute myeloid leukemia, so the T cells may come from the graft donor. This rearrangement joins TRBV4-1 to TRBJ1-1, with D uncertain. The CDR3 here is CASSQARPRYTEAFF. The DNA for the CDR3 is TGCGCCAGCAGCCAAGCCCGCCCCAGATACACTGAAGCTTTCTTT.